Listed here are 19 T cell receptor beta chains from one sample, sequenced in a study of blood T cell repertoires in COVID-19. Clones were read by immunoSEQ multiplex PCR, and TCRdb kept only the in-frame ones, dropping some. The sample records about 150,000 clones, 70% to 90% being singletons. Sequenced material: peripheral blood. These receptors originate from a woman between 65 and 79 years old with acute or convalescent COVID-19.

The chain has TRBV29-1 and TRBJ2-1; D is uncertain. The germline V gene encodes CDR1 SQVTM and CDR2 ANQGSEA. Trimming removed 0 bases at V and 8 bases at J, with 8 bases between. The CDR3 spans 12 residues. CDR3 nucleotide sequence: TGCAGCGTTGAAGAGGAGTTTTATGAGCAGTTCTTC. This encodes CSVEEEFYEQFF.

The rearrangement uses TRBV4-1 and TRBJ2-4; TRBD1 aligns across 10 bases. Germline V CDR1 and CDR2: MGHRA, YSYEKL. Germline trimming cut 3 bases from V and 7 bases from J; bases unmatched to any gene: 6. This CDR3 comprises 15 residues. CDR3 bases: TGCGCCAGCAGCCATAGCCGGGACAGGGGTAACATTCAGTACTTC. Encoded protein: CASSHSRDRGNIQYF.

This rearrangement joins TRBV7-2 to TRBJ1-2; 8 positions agree with TRBD1. Germline-derived CDR1 and CDR2 are SGHTA and FQGNSA. CDR3 size: 16 residues. V lost 0 bases and J lost 4; bases outside the gene matches: 7. The CDR3 reads CASSLAGQASGYGYTF. CDR3 DNA: TGTGCCAGCAGCTTAGCGGGACAGGCGAGCGGCTATGGCTACACCTTC.

The chain has TRBV6-2 or TRBV6-3 and TRBJ2-6, with D perhaps matching TRBD2 (5 bases). Per germline, CDR1 MNHEY and CDR2 SVGEGT. The ends were cut back, 4 bases at V and 0 bases at J, with 10 bases in the middle. The CDR3 runs to 16 residues. The CDR3 DNA reads TGTGCCAGCAGTTCCGGACGGGGCTCTGGGGCCAACGTCCTGACTTTC. Translated, it gives CASSSGRGSGANVLTF.

The chain combines TRBV19 with TRBJ1-6, with a possible D match to TRBD1 (6 bases). The germline V and J ends were trimmed by 6 bases and 7 bases, with 16 bases remaining between them. The CDR3 extends over 15 amino acids. Germline lookup yields CDR1 LNHDA and CDR2 SQIVND (reference sequence). The CDR3 DNA sequence: TGTGCCAGTAGGCCCACGGACAGAGAAAATTCACCCCTCCACTTT. This gives the protein CASRPTDRENSPLHF. Full variable domain (rest looked up from reference TRBV19 and TRBJ1-6): DGGITQSPKYLFRKEGQNVTLSCEQNLNHDAMYWYRQDPGQGLRLIYYSQIVNDFQKGDIAEGYSVSREKKESFPLTVTSAQKNPTAFYLCASRPTDRENSPLHFGNGTRLTVT.

This clone was counted a few times. The chain couples TRBV3-1 (or the pseudogene TRBV3-2) to TRBJ1-5; D unclear. CDR3 size: 16 residues. V shed 2 bases and J shed 3 bases, with 14 bases lying between them. Germline-derived CDR1 and CDR2 are LGHDT and YNNKEL (reference sequence). For the CDR3, the DNA is TGTGCCAGCAGCCAATCAGGCCCCGATCCCAATCAGCCCCAGCATTTT. Its translation is CASSQSGPDPNQPQHF.

This rearrangement joins TRBV7-2 to TRBJ2-3; D may be TRBD2 (7 bases). The CDR3 has 17 residues. The V end lost 6 bases, the J end lost 4 bases, and 23 bases lay between the germline ends. CDR1 SGHTA and CDR2 FQGNSA come from the germline V gene. The CDR3 protein is CASRSYGGGHRADTQYF. Written as DNA, the CDR3 is TGTGCCAGCAGATCCTATGGGGGGGGGCATCGGGCAGATACGCAGTATTTT. Looking up the rest from reference TRBV7-2 and TRBJ2-3 gives the full variable domain: GAGVSQSPSNKVTEKGKDVELRCDPISGHTALYWYRQSLGQGLEFLIYFQGNSAPDKSGLPSDRFSAERTGGSVSTLTIQRTQQEDSAVYLCASRSYGGGHRADTQYFGPGTRLTVL.

The chain employs TRBV7-9 and TRBJ1-1; possible D gene TRBD1, 6 bases. The germline V gene encodes CDR1 SEHNR and CDR2 FQNEAQ (reference sequence). V gave up 2 bases and J gave up 7 bases, with 20 bases separating them. CDR3 size: 16 residues. The CDR3 DNA is TGTGCCAGCAGCTTAACAACTGGGGGCAGTCGCGGTGAAGCTTTCTTT. It specifies CASSLTTGGSRGEAFF.

V is TRBV28 and J is TRBJ1-2, with D maybe TRBD1 (5 bases). The CDR3 is 15 amino acids. Germline assignment: CDR1 MDHEN and CDR2 SYDVKM. Trimming stripped 4 bases from V and 4 bases from J, with 16 bases between. CDR3 bases: TGTGCCAGCAGTTCCCGGGTAAGGCAGGGCTATGGCTACACCTTC. This translates into CASSSRVRQGYGYTF.

The V call is TRBV29-1, the J call TRBJ1-3; D not resolved. Trimming cost V 6 bases and J 4 bases, with 7 bases left between them. Germline-derived CDR1 and CDR2 are SQVTM and ANQGSEA. The CDR3 runs to 11 residues. CDR3: CSVTVGNTIYF. DNA of the CDR3: TGCAGCGTCACGGTGGGAAACACCATATATTTT. Full variable domain (outside the CDR3, taken from reference TRBV29-1 and TRBJ1-3): SAVISQKPSRDICQRGTSLTIQCQVDSQVTMMFWYRQQPGQSLTLIATANQGSEATYESGFVIDKFPISRPNLTFSTLTVSNMSPEDSSIYLCSVTVGNTIYFGEGSWLTVV.

V is TRBV29-1 and J is TRBJ1-2, with 9 bases identical to TRBD1. V shed 4 bases and J 6 bases; nucleotides not matched to a gene: 0. Germline CDR1 reads SQVTM; CDR2 reads ANQGSEA. The CDR3 spans 11 residues. Here the CDR3 reads CSVGTGDGYTF. The CDR3 DNA follows: TGCAGCGTTGGGACAGGGGATGGCTACACCTTC.

The CDR3 loop reads CASSLSGVGSPLHF. CDR3 coding DNA: TGTGCCAGCAGTTTATCAGGGGTGGGTTCACCCCTCCACTTT. The chain employs TRBV27 and TRBJ1-6; TRBD1 is a possible D gene (5 bases). The germline CDR1 and CDR2 sequences are MNHEY and SMNVEV (reference sequence). The CDR3 loop spans 14 amino acids. Trimming shortened V by 0 bases and J by 9 bases, and 9 bases separated the two germline ends.

The V and J genes are TRBV24-1 and TRBJ1-5; D not resolved. Per the germline V gene, CDR1 is KGHDR and CDR2 is SFDVKD. The V gene lost 4 bases and the J gene lost 4 bases, with 10 bases spanning the gap. CDR3 size: 14 residues. CDR3 nucleotide sequence: TGTGCCACCAGTGACCCCTCGAGGAATCAGCCCCAGCATTTT. Translation gives CATSDPSRNQPQHF.

The table lists this clone with a count of one. The chain couples TRBV6-6 to TRBJ1-5; no reliable D call. The CDR3 extends over 15 amino acids. The V end was cut by 4 bases, the J end by 0 bases, with 10 bases between. CDR1 is MNHNY and CDR2 is SVGAGI in the germline V gene (reference sequence). CDR3 coding DNA: TGTGCCAGCAGTTTCGGACGGGGTAGCAATCAGCCCCAGCATTTT. It encodes CASSFGRGSNQPQHF.

CDR3 protein: CASSPAGTKLSYNEQFF. Written as DNA, the CDR3 is TGTGCCAGCAGCCCCGCTGGTACGAAGCTCTCCTACAATGAGCAGTTCTTC. The chain uses TRBV7-2 and TRBJ2-1; D remains ambiguous. CDR1 and CDR2 (germline): SGHTA, FQGNSA. This CDR3 comprises 17 residues. Trimming left V 5 bases short and J 0 bases short, with 17 bases between.

This CDR3 is CASSHERLTQYF. CDR3 sequence (DNA): TGTGCCAGCAGCCATGAGCGACTAACCCAGTACTTC. The chain is built from TRBV3-1 (or the pseudogene TRBV3-2) and TRBJ2-5; the D gene is possibly TRBD2 (5 bases). Germline values: CDR1 LGHDT, CDR2 YNNKEL (reference sequence). This CDR3 has 12 amino acids. V lost 3 bases and J 8 bases, leaving 10 bases between the germline ends.

The chain employs TRBV5-1 and TRBJ1-3, with a weak D call TRBD1 (5 bases). Trimming took 1 base from V and 0 from J, leaving 8 bases between them. CDR3 length: 15 amino acids. Germline V lookup: CDR1 SGHRS, CDR2 YFSETQ. CDR3 coding DNA: TGCGCCAGCAGCTTGTATCAGGGCTCTGGAAACACCATATATTTT. This gives the protein CASSLYQGSGNTIYF.

The chain links TRBV28 to TRBJ2-1, with 7 bases lining up with TRBD1. CDR3 length: 15 amino acids. The V gene end was trimmed by 3 bases and the J gene end by 4 bases; junction bases not matched to a gene: 6. CDR1 is MDHEN and CDR2 is SYDVKM in the germline V gene. CDR3 region: CASSLPGQLYNEQFF. As DNA, the CDR3 is TGTGCCAGCAGTTTGCCGGGACAGCTTTACAATGAGCAGTTCTTC.

The V call is TRBV30, the J call TRBJ1-5, with D possibly matching TRBD1 (5 bases). The CDR3 loop spans 14 amino acids. CDR1 and CDR2 (germline): GTSNPN, SVGIG (reference sequence). Trimming pared 0 bases from V and 11 bases from J, leaving 17 bases between. CDR3 in DNA: TGTGCCTGGAGTGTGACCAGCGCGGGGGGGGCCCAGCATTTT. This gives the protein CAWSVTSAGGAQHF. Full variable domain (remainder filled in from reference TRBV30 and TRBJ1-5): SQTIHQWPATLVQPVGSPLSLECTVEGTSNPNLYWYRQAAGRGLQLLFYSVGIGQISSEVPQNLSASRPQDRQFILSSKKLLLSDSGFYLCAWSVTSAGGAQHFGDGTRLSIL.